The T cell receptor (beta chain) described here comes from a study of cytomegalovirus exposure and HLA in healthy donors. Germline lookup yields CDR1 LGHNA and CDR2 YNFKEQ. CDR3 size: 19 residues. With V trimmed by 4 bases and J by 6 bases, 23 bases remained unmatched. A multiplex PCR was run with 60 Vbeta primers and 13 Jbeta primers. Assay: immunoSEQ multiplex PCR; the TCRdb copy retains only in-frame clones and omits some. The data show approximately 130,000 clones, 65% to 90% seen once. Sequenced input: PBMCs. The sequence came from a woman between 40 and 55 years old in good health and CMV-seronegative. The chain uses TRBV4-2 and TRBJ2-7; 8 positions match TRBD2. The CDR3: CASSPLPGGPFSSPSEQYF. DNA for the CDR3: TGTGCCAGCAGCCCTCTACCGGGAGGGCCGTTCAGTAGTCCTTCCGAGCAGTACTTC.